The TCR beta chain described here comes from a study of identical twins. Findings of the study overall: Abundant cord blood beta clonotypes carried fewer insertions; memory repertoires showed none. Conclusions were based on cross-sectional statistical analysis, without following the same donors. Out-of-frame TCR alpha sharing observed in monozygotic twins exceeded model estimates.

Unmatched junction bases numbered 9, after V lost 7 bases and J lost 4 bases. Germline CDR1 and CDR2: MNHEY and SVGEGT. This CDR3 has 16 residues. This clonotype has a count of ten or more. Its target is unknown. Each CDR3 protein is one row after TCRdb ran MiXCR on the 5' RACE reads. Of more than 650,000 distinct CDR3 sequences in the sample, approximately 6% were seen once. This chain links TRBV6-2 or TRBV6-3 with TRBJ2-1, with TRBD2 matching 11 bases. Specimen: naive T cells sorted from blood. The receptor comes from a young man in good health. The DNA of the CDR3 is TGTGCCAGCACCAAAAGGGCTAGCGGGGGGTACAATGAGCAGTTCTTC. This sequence encodes CASTKRASGGYNEQFF.